Following are 21 T cell receptor beta chains from one sample sequenced in a study of T cells in Graves' hyperthyroidism and ophthalmopathy. The source material, RNA transcripts, was used to amplify TCR beta CDR3 regions. TCR CDR3 underwent first-round RT-PCR with the HTBI primer set. TCRdb re-derived calls from the multiplex PCR reads in MiXCR, one entry per CDR3 protein. The sample carries under 550,000 distinct CDR3 sequences, 15% to 20% recorded once. The sequenced material came from blood. The receptor set was obtained from a man between 40 and 49 years old with Graves' ophthalmopathy.

This clonotype has just a few counts. The chain employs TRBV27 and TRBJ1-1; D is undetermined. This CDR3 has 13 residues. CDR1 is MNHEY and CDR2 is SMNVEV in the germline V gene (reference sequence). Trimming stripped 5 bases from V and 1 base from J, with 8 bases between. The CDR3 loop is CASSPLWNTEAFF. Written as DNA, the CDR3 is TGTGCCAGCAGTCCGCTTTGGAACACTGAAGCTTTCTTT.

In this sample, this clonotype turned up a few times. The genes are TRBV7-9 and TRBJ1-2; D is possibly TRBD1 (5 bases). This CDR3 region has 14 residues. The V gene lost 1 base and the J gene lost 4 bases, with 10 bases spanning the gap. Germline V lookup: CDR1 SEHNR, CDR2 FQNEAQ (reference sequence). CDR3 nucleotide sequence: TGTGCCAGCAGCTTAGAATCAGGGAGCTATGGCTACACCTTC. It yields the protein CASSLESGSYGYTF.

V and J are TRBV7-9 and TRBJ2-1, with D perhaps matching TRBD2 (6 bases). Trimming pared 6 bases from V and 10 bases from J, leaving 13 bases between. The V gene's germline CDR1 is SEHNR and CDR2 FQNEAQ (reference sequence). The CDR3 totals 12 residues. CDR3 amino acids: CASSRRAEEQFF. The CDR3 nucleotides are TGTGCCAGCAGTCGGAGGGCGGAGGAGCAGTTCTTC.

This clonotype was seen only a few times. The chain employs TRBV28 and TRBJ1-2; D not certain. This CDR3 comprises 15 residues. The V gene's germline CDR1 is MDHEN and CDR2 SYDVKM. Trimming removed 5 bases at V and 3 bases at J, with 16 bases between. The CDR3 sequence: CASSPSGLQDYGYTF. For the CDR3, the DNA is TGTGCCAGCAGTCCCTCTGGTTTGCAGGACTATGGCTACACCTTC.

The chain combines TRBV6-4 with TRBJ1-1, with unresolved D. In germline, CDR1 is MRHNA, CDR2 SNTAGT. This CDR3 comprises 14 residues. The V end lost 3 bases, the J end lost 1 base, and 9 bases lay between the germline ends. In nucleotides, the CDR3 is TGTGCCAGCAGTGAATCTCACACGAACACTGAAGCTTTCTTT. This codes for CASSESHTNTEAFF.

This clonotype was recorded many times. The J gene is TRBJ2-5, the V gene TRBV12-3 or TRBV12-4, with TRBD2 as a possible D gene (5 bases). Trimming removed 3 bases at V and 13 bases at J, with 18 bases between. The CDR3 sequence is 13 residues long. For the CDR3, the DNA is TGTGCCAGCAGTTTGGGAGAAAGACCAATACCGTACTTC. It yields the protein CASSLGERPIPYF.

The chain couples TRBV7-2 to TRBJ2-2; D is perhaps TRBD2 (6 bases). V lost 3 bases and J lost 6, with 8 bases in between. Germline V gives CDR1 SGHTA, CDR2 FQGNSA. The CDR3 loop spans 13 amino acids. CDR3 residues: CASSFAGSGELFF. Written as DNA, the CDR3 is TGTGCCAGCAGCTTTGCGGGATCCGGGGAGCTGTTTTTT.

The chain links TRBV5-1 to TRBJ1-4, with 9 bases fitting TRBD1. The V and J ends lost 0 bases and 4 bases, in that order; junction bases with no gene match: 4. Per germline, CDR1 SGHRS and CDR2 YFSETQ. CDR3 length: 16 amino acids. The CDR3 is CASSLGDRENNEKLFF. CDR3 bases: TGCGCCAGCAGCTTGGGGGACAGGGAAAATAATGAAAAACTGTTTTTT.

The chain carries TRBV12-3 or TRBV12-4 and TRBJ2-2, with 8 bases matching TRBD1. The CDR3 is 13 amino acids. V lost 6 bases, J lost 7 bases, and 4 bases stayed unmatched. The chain's CDR3 is CASSGQGIGELFF. CDR3 in DNA: TGTGCCAGCAGCGGACAGGGCATCGGGGAGCTGTTTTTT.

This clonotype has just a few counts. The V call is TRBV6-9, the J call TRBJ2-1; 9 bases line up with TRBD1. CDR1 and CDR2 (germline): MNHGY, SVAAGI. The CDR3 is 18 amino acids. V lost 3 bases to trimming and J lost 7 bases; unmatched junction nucleotides: 16. For the CDR3, the DNA is TGTGCCAGCAGTTACTGGCCCCTAACAGGGGGCGTCCAGAATGAGCAGTTCTTC. Translated, it gives CASSYWPLTGGVQNEQFF.

This chain joins TRBV10-2 and TRBJ1-5, with a weak D call TRBD1 (6 bases). V lost 5 bases and J lost 3, with 17 bases in between. This CDR3 is built from 16 residues. Germline V gene data show CDR1 as WSHSY and CDR2 as SAAADI. The CDR3 sequence: CASSLDNGQLNQPQHF. CDR3 DNA: TGCGCCAGCAGTTTAGACAATGGACAGCTCAATCAGCCCCAGCATTTT.

This clonotype appeared a few times. The V gene is TRBV5-1, the J gene TRBJ2-2; D might be TRBD1 (7 bases). V was pared by 3 bases and J by 6 bases, with 15 bases between. The length of the CDR3 is 15 residues. In germline, CDR1 is SGHRS, CDR2 YFSETQ. The CDR3 sequence: CASSSQGGSAGELFF. For the CDR3, the DNA is TGCGCCAGCAGCTCCCAGGGGGGCTCGGCCGGGGAGCTGTTTTTT.

This clonotype was recorded at least ten times. The chain links TRBV2 to TRBJ2-5, with TRBD1 matching 7 bases. After removal of 6 bases from V and 4 bases from J, the junction contained 5 bases not matched to a gene. From germline, CDR1 is SNHLY and CDR2 FYNNEI. The CDR3 length is 13 residues. The CDR3 here is CASSQGGRETQYF. The DNA of the CDR3 is TGTGCCAGCAGCCAAGGGGGCAGAGAGACCCAGTACTTC.

This clonotype was seen a few times. J is TRBJ1-1 and V is TRBV4-1; the D gene is possibly TRBD1 (6 bases). The CDR3 is 15 residues long. Germline V gives CDR1 MGHRA, CDR2 YSYEKL. V was cut by 5 bases and J by 0 bases, with 13 bases left in between. CDR3: CASSARDTLNTEAFF. The CDR3 nucleotides are TGCGCCAGCAGCGCCCGGGACACCTTGAACACTGAAGCTTTCTTT.

The chain links TRBV20-1 to TRBJ2-6, with a tentative D call TRBD2 (6 bases). The germline CDR1 and CDR2 sequences are DFQATT and SNEGSKA (reference sequence). Trimming stripped 6 bases from V and 2 bases from J, with 14 bases between. The CDR3 loop spans 15 amino acids. The chain's CDR3 is CSAYPGTAGANVLTF. CDR3 coding DNA: TGCAGTGCCTACCCCGGGACTGCTGGGGCCAACGTCCTGACTTTC.

This clonotype was recorded at least ten times. This chain uses TRBV28 with TRBJ2-7; D possibly corresponds to TRBD2 (5 bases). CDR1 MDHEN and CDR2 SYDVKM come from the germline V gene. The V gene lost 7 bases and the J gene lost 0 bases, with 16 bases spanning the gap. The CDR3 totals 15 residues. The DNA for the CDR3 is TGTGCCAGCATCACCCCGGGCAGCGGCTCCTACGAGCAGTACTTC. Protein sequence: CASITPGSGSYEQYF.

This chain connects TRBV28 to TRBJ1-5, with no clear D. This CDR3 comprises 11 residues. Germline loops: CDR1 MDHEN, CDR2 SYDVKM. The V gene lost 8 bases and the J gene lost 7 bases, with 9 bases spanning the gap. CDR3 sequence: CASLPGQPQHF. The CDR3 DNA sequence: TGTGCCAGCCTCCCCGGCCAGCCCCAGCATTTT. Together with reference TRBV28 and TRBJ1-5, the CDR3 gives the full variable domain: DVKVTQSSRYLVKRTGEKVFLECVQDMDHENMFWYRQDPGLGLRLIYFSYDVKMKEKGDIPEGYSVSREKKERFSLILESASTNQTSMYLCASLPGQPQHFGDGTRLSIL.

This clonotype was found many times. V gene TRBV7-9 combines with J gene TRBJ1-1, with TRBD1 identical over 11 bases. The germline V gene encodes CDR1 SEHNR and CDR2 FQNEAQ (reference sequence). Trimming cost V 7 bases and J 5 bases; bases outside gene matches: 9. CDR3 length: 15 residues. This chain's CDR3 is CASTRTGGDWTEAFF. Here the CDR3 DNA reads TGTGCCAGCACCAGGACAGGGGGCGATTGGACTGAAGCTTTCTTT.

The rearrangement joins TRBV3-1 to TRBJ2-5; TRBD2 aligns across 7 bases. V lost 4 bases, J lost 7 bases, and 15 bases stayed unmatched. Germline V gene data show CDR1 as LGHDT and CDR2 as YNNKEL (reference sequence). There are 16 residues in the CDR3. CDR3 protein: CASSPPVGGALGTQYF. CDR3 nucleotide sequence: TGTGCCAGCAGCCCGCCAGTGGGAGGGGCCTTGGGGACCCAGTACTTC.

This clonotype showed up many times. The chain employs TRBV7-9 and TRBJ1-1; D gene unclear. V was shortened by 7 bases and J by 2 bases, with 11 bases between the two germline ends. The length of the CDR3 is 13 residues. Germline V lookup: CDR1 SEHNR, CDR2 FQNEAQ (reference sequence). The CDR3 loop reads CASTAPDNTEAFF. In DNA form, the CDR3 reads TGTGCCAGCACCGCGCCCGACAACACTGAAGCTTTCTTT.

The chain joins TRBV30 to TRBJ2-2; 8 nucleotides align to TRBD2. Germline V lookup: CDR1 GTSNPN, CDR2 SVGIG (reference sequence). The CDR3 contains 13 residues. Unmatched junction bases numbered 4, after V lost 2 bases and J lost 8 bases. The CDR3 here is CAWSPGGTGELFF. The CDR3, as DNA: TGTGCCTGGAGTCCGGGGGGGACAGGGGAGCTGTTTTTT.